These 14 T cell receptor beta chains were all obtained from the same sample, sequenced in a study of blood T cell repertoires in COVID-19. Profiled with immunoSEQ multiplex PCR; TCRdb holds only in-frame clones, not every one. This table holds 360,000 or so clones, roughly 90% found once. Sequenced input: peripheral blood. Every receptor here comes from a man younger than 35 with active or convalescent COVID-19.

The V and J genes are TRBV4-3 and TRBJ2-2; 8 bases fit TRBD1. The CDR3 contains 15 residues. The trim removed 3 bases at V and 3 bases at J, leaving 3 bases unmatched. CDR1 and CDR2 from the germline V gene are LGHNA and YSLEER. CDR3 nucleotides: TGCGCCAGCAGCCAGGGGGACAGGTACACCGGGGAGCTGTTTTTT. Protein: CASSQGDRYTGELFF.

Points on this clone: The sample carries other DNA sequences with the same CDR3. CDR3 sequence (DNA): TGTGCCAGCAGTTTGGGCAGAAATCAGCCCCAGCATTTT. Protein sequence: CASSLGRNQPQHF. This chain connects TRBV27 to TRBJ1-5, with D uncertain. From germline, CDR1 is MNHEY and CDR2 SMNVEV (reference sequence). V was pared by 3 bases and J by 4 bases, with 7 bases between. The CDR3 consists of 13 residues.

The chain couples TRBV11-3 to TRBJ2-4; TRBD2 aligns across 8 bases. This CDR3 is 16 amino acids long. CDR1 is SGHNT and CDR2 is YENEEA in the germline V gene. J lost 7 bases, V lost 4 bases, and 12 bases had no gene match. CDR3 residues: CASSSIGGGRYNIQYF. CDR3 coding DNA: TGTGCCAGCAGCTCGATCGGCGGGGGGCGATATAACATTCAGTACTTC.

V is TRBV7-9 and J is TRBJ1-3; no definite D call. This CDR3 is 14 amino acids long. Trimming cost V 1 base and J 4 bases, with 8 bases left between them. The germline V gene has CDR1 SEHNR and CDR2 FQNEAQ (reference sequence). CDR3 protein: CASSLGTRGNTIYF. The CDR3 DNA reads as TGTGCCAGCAGCTTAGGTACCCGGGGAAACACCATATATTTT. Full variable domain (missing parts from reference TRBV7-9 and TRBJ1-3): DTGVSQNPRHKITKRGQNVTFRCDPISEHNRLYWYRQTLGQGPEFLTYFQNEAQLEKSRLLSDRFSAERPKGSFSTLEIQRTEQGDSAMYLCASSLGTRGNTIYFGEGSWLTVV.

The J gene is TRBJ1-4, the V gene TRBV7-2; D is unresolved. This CDR3 has 13 residues. In germline, CDR1 is SGHTA, CDR2 FQGNSA. V was clipped by 5 bases and J by 7 bases, with 11 bases between them. This chain's CDR3 is CASSTLGGEKLFF. The DNA for the CDR3 is TGTGCCAGCAGCACCCTCGGCGGTGAAAAACTGTTTTTT.

This sequence joins TRBV24-1 and TRBJ2-1; 12 nucleotides agree with TRBD1. V shed 9 bases and J 9 bases; nucleotides not matched to a gene: 8. Germline V gene data show CDR1 as KGHDR and CDR2 as SFDVKD. CDR3 size: 14 residues. The CDR3 reads CATGTGTGGFEQFF. CDR3 nucleotides: TGTGCCACCGGGACCGGGACAGGGGGCTTTGAGCAGTTCTTC.

This chain links TRBV5-5 with TRBJ1-2, with D possibly TRBD1 on 6 matching bases. The germline V gene has CDR1 SGHKS and CDR2 YYEKEE (reference sequence). The CDR3 covers 14 residues. V was clipped by 2 bases and J by 5 bases, with 13 bases between them. The CDR3 DNA reads TGTGCCAGCAGCTTTCCAGGGGTGCGGTATGGCTACACCTTC. It specifies CASSFPGVRYGYTF.

The chain has TRBV28 and TRBJ1-2, with unresolved D. This CDR3 spans 12 amino acids. Looked up from germline, CDR1 is MDHEN and CDR2 is SYDVKM. Trimming pared 4 bases from V and 8 bases from J, leaving 11 bases between. The CDR3 is CASSSPGKGYTF. In nucleotides, the CDR3 is TGTGCCAGCAGTTCCCCGGGTAAGGGCTACACCTTC.

The rearrangement uses TRBV28 and TRBJ1-3, with D possibly matching TRBD1 (5 bases). The CDR3 runs to 16 residues. The germline V gene has CDR1 MDHEN and CDR2 SYDVKM. The V and J ends lost 5 bases and 0 bases respectively, with 14 bases between them. The chain's CDR3 is CASSPMGGYSGNTIYF. DNA of the CDR3: TGTGCCAGCAGTCCCATGGGGGGTTACTCTGGAAACACCATATATTTT.

The chain is built from TRBV24-1 and TRBJ2-3, with 9 nucleotides matching TRBD2. Per the germline V gene, CDR1 is KGHDR and CDR2 is SFDVKD. V lost 9 bases and J lost 4; bases outside the gene matches: 4. This CDR3 is built from 13 residues. The CDR3 here is CATGGGAADTQYF. The CDR3 region has the DNA TGTGCCACCGGCGGGGGGGCCGCAGATACGCAGTATTTT.

The chain combines TRBV27 with TRBJ1-3; D is unclear. This CDR3 comprises 15 residues. The V gene's germline CDR1 is MNHEY and CDR2 SMNVEV (reference sequence). V was trimmed by 6 bases and J by 4 bases, leaving 16 bases between them. This CDR3 reads CASSPRKVAGNTIYF. In nucleotides, the CDR3 is TGTGCCAGCAGCCCGCGGAAGGTCGCCGGAAACACCATATATTTT.

CDR3 DNA sequence: TGTGCCAGCAGCACCGGGACACTGAATAATTCACCCCTCCACTTT. Translating it yields CASSTGTLNNSPLHF. The chain is built from TRBV28 and TRBJ1-6, with a possible D match to TRBD1 (6 bases). Trimming pared 6 bases from V and 5 bases from J, leaving 14 bases between. Per the germline V gene, CDR1 is MDHEN and CDR2 is SYDVKM. This CDR3 contains 15 residues. Full variable domain (missing parts from reference TRBV28 and TRBJ1-6): DVKVTQSSRYLVKRTGEKVFLECVQDMDHENMFWYRQDPGLGLRLIYFSYDVKMKEKGDIPEGYSVSREKKERFSLILESASTNQTSMYLCASSTGTLNNSPLHFGNGTRLTVT.

The chain has TRBV27 and TRBJ1-1, with D possibly TRBD1 on 5 matching bases. Germline V gene sequence: CDR1 MNHEY, CDR2 SMNVEV (reference sequence). This CDR3 comprises 14 residues. Trimming cost V 3 bases and J 4 bases, with 12 bases left between them. The CDR3 is CASSFAGVSTEAFF. CDR3 coding DNA: TGTGCCAGCAGTTTCGCGGGGGTGTCCACTGAAGCTTTCTTT.

This clone appeared a few times. The chain has TRBV19 and TRBJ2-3; D is undetermined. V lost 9 bases and J 0 bases, leaving 10 bases between the germline ends. Germline values: CDR1 LNHDA, CDR2 SQIVND (reference sequence). CDR3 length equals 13 residues. CDR3 DNA: TGTGCCAGCAAGAGAACTAGCACAGATACGCAGTATTTT. As protein: CASKRTSTDTQYF.